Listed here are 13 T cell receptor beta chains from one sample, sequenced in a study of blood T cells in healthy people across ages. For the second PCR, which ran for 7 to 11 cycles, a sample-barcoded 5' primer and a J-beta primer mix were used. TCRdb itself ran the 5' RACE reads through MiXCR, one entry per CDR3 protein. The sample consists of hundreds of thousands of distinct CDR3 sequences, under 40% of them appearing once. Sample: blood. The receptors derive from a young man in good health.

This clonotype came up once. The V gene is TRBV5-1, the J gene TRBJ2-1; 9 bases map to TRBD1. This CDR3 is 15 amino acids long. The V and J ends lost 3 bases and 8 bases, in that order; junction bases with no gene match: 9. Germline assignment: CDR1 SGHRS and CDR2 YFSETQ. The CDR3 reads CASSSGQGFGDEQFF. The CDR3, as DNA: TGCGCCAGCAGCTCGGGACAGGGTTTCGGCGATGAGCAGTTCTTC.

The DNA for the CDR3 is TGCGCCATTACTAAGACTGATCCCCCCACAGATACGCAGTATTTT. This codes for CAITKTDPPTDTQYF. The genes are TRBV10-2 and TRBJ2-3; no firm D call. Trimming removed 10 bases from V and 2 bases from J, with 19 bases in between. Germline lookup yields CDR1 WSHSY and CDR2 SAAADI. The CDR3 extends over 15 amino acids.

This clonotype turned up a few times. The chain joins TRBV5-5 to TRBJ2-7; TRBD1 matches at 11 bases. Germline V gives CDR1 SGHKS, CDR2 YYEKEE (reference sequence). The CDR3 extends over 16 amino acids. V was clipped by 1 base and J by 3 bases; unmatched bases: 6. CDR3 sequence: CASSLQGTGGLYEQYF. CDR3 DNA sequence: TGTGCCAGCAGCTTGCAGGGGACAGGGGGACTCTACGAGCAGTACTTC. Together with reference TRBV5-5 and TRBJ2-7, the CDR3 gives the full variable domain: DAGVTQSPTHLIKTRGQQVTLRCSPISGHKSVSWYQQVLGQGPQFIFQYYEKEERGRGNFPDRFSARQFPNYSSELNVNALLLGDSALYLCASSLQGTGGLYEQYFGPGTRLTVT.

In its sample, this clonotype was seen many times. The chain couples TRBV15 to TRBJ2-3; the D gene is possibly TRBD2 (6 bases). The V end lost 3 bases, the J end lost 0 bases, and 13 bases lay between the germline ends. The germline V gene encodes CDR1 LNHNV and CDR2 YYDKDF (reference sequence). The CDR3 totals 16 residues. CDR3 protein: CATSRASTRSTDTQYF. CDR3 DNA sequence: TGTGCCACCAGCAGGGCATCGACTAGAAGCACAGATACGCAGTATTTT.

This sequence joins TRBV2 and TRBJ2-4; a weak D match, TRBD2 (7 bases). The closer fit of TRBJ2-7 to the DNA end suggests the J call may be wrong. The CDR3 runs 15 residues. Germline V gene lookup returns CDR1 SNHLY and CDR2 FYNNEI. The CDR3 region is CASSPLEGGLYEQYF. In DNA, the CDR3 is TGTGCCAGCAGCCCTCTAGAGGGGGGGCTCTACGAGCAGTACTTC.

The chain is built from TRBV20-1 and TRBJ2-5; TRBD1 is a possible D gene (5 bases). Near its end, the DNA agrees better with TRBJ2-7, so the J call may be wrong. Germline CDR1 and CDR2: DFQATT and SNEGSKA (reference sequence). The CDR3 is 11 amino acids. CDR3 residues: CSASRRDEQYF. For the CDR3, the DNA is TGCAGTGCTAGCCGCAGGGACGAGCAGTACTTC.

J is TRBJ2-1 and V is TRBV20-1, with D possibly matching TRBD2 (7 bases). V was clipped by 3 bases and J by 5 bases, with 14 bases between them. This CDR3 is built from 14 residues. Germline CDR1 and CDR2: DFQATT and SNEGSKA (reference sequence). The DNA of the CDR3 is TGCAGTGCTAGTATTGGCGGGGGCAACAATGAGCAGTTCTTC. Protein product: CSASIGGGNNEQFF.

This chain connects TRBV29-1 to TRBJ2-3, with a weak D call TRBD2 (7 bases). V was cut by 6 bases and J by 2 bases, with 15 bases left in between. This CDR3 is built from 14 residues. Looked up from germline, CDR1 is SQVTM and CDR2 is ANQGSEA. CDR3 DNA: TGCAGCGTCGTCGGGGGGACATACACAGATACGCAGTATTTT. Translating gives CSVVGGTYTDTQYF.

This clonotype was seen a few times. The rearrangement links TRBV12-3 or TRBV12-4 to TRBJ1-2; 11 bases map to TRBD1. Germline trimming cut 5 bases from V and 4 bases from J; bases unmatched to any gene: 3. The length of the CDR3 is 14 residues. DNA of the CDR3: TGTGCCAGCAGTCGGACAGGGGGCGCCTATGGCTACACCTTC. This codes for CASSRTGGAYGYTF.

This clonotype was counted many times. In DNA form, the CDR3 reads TGTGCCAGCAGTCTTCGACAGCCCCTGGACTATGGCTACACCTTC. This translates into CASSLRQPLDYGYTF. The chain combines TRBV6-2 or TRBV6-3 with TRBJ1-2; TRBD1 is a possible D gene (5 bases). The germline V gene has CDR1 MNHEY and CDR2 SVGEGT. This CDR3 has 15 residues. The germline V and J ends were trimmed by 5 bases and 3 bases, with 16 bases remaining between them.

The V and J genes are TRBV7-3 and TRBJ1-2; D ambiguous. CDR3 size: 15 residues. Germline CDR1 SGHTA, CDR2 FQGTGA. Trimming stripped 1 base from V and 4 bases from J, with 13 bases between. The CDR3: CASSLNVVGSYGYTF. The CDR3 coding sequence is TGTGCCAGCAGCTTAAATGTAGTGGGGTCCTATGGCTACACCTTC.

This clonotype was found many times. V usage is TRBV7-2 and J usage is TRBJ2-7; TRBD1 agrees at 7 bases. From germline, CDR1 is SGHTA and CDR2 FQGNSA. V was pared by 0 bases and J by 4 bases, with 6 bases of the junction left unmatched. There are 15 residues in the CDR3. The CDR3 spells CASSLAGTDPYEQYF. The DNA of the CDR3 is TGTGCCAGCAGCTTAGCGGGGACAGATCCGTACGAGCAGTACTTC.

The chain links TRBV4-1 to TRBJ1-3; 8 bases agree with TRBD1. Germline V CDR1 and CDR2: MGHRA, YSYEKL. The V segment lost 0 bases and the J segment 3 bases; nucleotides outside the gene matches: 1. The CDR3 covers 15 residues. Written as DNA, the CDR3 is TGCGCCAGCAGCCAAGAACAGGGGGGTGGAAACACCATATATTTT. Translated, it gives CASSQEQGGGNTIYF.